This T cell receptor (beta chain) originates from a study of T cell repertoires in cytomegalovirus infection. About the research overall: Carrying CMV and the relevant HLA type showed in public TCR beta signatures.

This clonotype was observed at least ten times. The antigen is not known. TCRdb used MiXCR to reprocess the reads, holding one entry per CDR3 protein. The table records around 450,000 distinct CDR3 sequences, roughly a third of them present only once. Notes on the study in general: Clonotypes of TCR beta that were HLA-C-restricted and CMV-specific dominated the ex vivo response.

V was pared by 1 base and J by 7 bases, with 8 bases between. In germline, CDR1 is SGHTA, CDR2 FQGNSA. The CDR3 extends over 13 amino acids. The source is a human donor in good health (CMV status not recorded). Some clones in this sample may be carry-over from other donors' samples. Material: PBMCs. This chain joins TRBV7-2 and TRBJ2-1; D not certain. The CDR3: CASSLGELNEQFF. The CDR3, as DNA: TGTGCCAGCAGCTTAGGTGAGCTTAATGAGCAGTTCTTC. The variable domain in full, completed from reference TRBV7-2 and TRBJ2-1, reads GAGVSQSPSNKVTEKGKDVELRCDPISGHTALYWYRQSLGQGLEFLIYFQGNSAPDKSGLPSDRFSAERTGGSVSTLTIQRTQQEDSAVYLCASSLGELNEQFFGPGTRLTVL.